These T cell receptor beta chains were read from a single sample in a study of T cell responses to AZD1222 COVID-19 vaccine. Repertoires were generated with immunoSEQ multiplex PCR, while TCRdb's copy carries only in-frame clones and drops some. Of 150,000 to 200,000 clones in the sample, about 92% were seen once. The sample was peripheral blood, taken on day 0 of AZD1222 vaccination. Every receptor here comes from an adult in good health. Each CDR3 is given with its conserved first and last residue. D genes are given only for firm matches. The size of a clone is reported for some rows only, either as once, few or many, or as a class for expanded clones.

NA TRBJ2-5 NA TRBV5-5 13 TGTGCCAGCAGCTTCAATTTCCAAGAGACCCAGTACTTC CASSFNFQETQYF
NA TRBJ1-5 NA TRBV16 14 TGTGCCAGCAGCCAGGCAGGTGGCAATCAGCCCCAGCATTTT CASSQAGGNQPQHF
NA TRBJ1-1 NA TRBV5-1 15 TGCGCCAGCAGCTTGGAAGGAAATCTGAACACTGAAGCTTTCTTT CASSLEGNLNTEAFF
NA TRBJ1-4 NA TRBV3-1/TRBV3-2 15 TGTGCCAGCAGCCAAGGGGCAGCAACTAATGAAAAACTGTTTTTT CASSQGAATNEKLFF
NA TRBJ1-2 TRBD1 TRBV9 15 TGTGCCAGCAGTGCAGACAGGGGCCCTAACTATGGCTACACCTTC CASSADRGPNYGYTF
NA TRBJ2-5 TRBD2 TRBV5-1 14 TGCGCCAGCAGAGCCGCGGGAGTCGGAGAGACCCAGTACTTC CASRAAGVGETQYF
NA TRBJ1-5 TRBD1 TRBV15 20 TGTGCCACCAGCAGAGATTCCGAGACAGGGGACGAGGGGAGCAATCAGCCCCAGCATTTT CATSRDSETGDEGSNQPQHF
NA TRBJ1-6 TRBD1 TRBV9 17 TGTGCCAGCAGCGTAGCCCCCATGGGACAGGGTAATTCACCCCTCCACTTT CASSVAPMGQGNSPLHF
NA TRBJ1-1 NA TRBV30 13 TGTGCCTGGAGCGTGATGGTGAGCACTGAAGCTTTCTTT CAWSVMVSTEAFF
once TRBJ2-7 NA TRBV12-3/TRBV12-4 13 TGTGCCAGCAGTTTAGACAGGGTTTACGAGCAGTACTTC CASSLDRVYEQYF
NA TRBJ2-7 NA TRBV7-8 14 TGTGCCAGCAGCTCCCCCCATAAATCCTACGAGCAGTACTTC CASSSPHKSYEQYF
NA TRBJ2-7 NA TRBV11-2 13 TGTGCCAGCAGCTTGGGACAGCGGGGAGAGCAGTACTTC CASSLGQRGEQYF
NA TRBJ2-7 NA TRBV7-9 14 TGTGCCAGCAGCTCGAGACAGGCGCCCTACGAGCAGTACTTC CASSSRQAPYEQYF
NA TRBJ2-1 TRBD2 TRBV27 15 TGTGCCAGCCGTGGACTAGCGGGGGGGTTTAGGTCGCAGTTCTTC CASRGLAGGFRSQFF
NA TRBJ1-1 NA TRBV14 15 TGTGCCAGCAGCCGGGGGGGCTTAAGGTACACTGAAGCTTTCTTT CASSRGGLRYTEAFF
NA TRBJ2-2 TRBD1 TRBV5-1 15 TGCGCCAGCAGCTTGACTGGACAGGGGAGCAGGGAGCTGTTTTTT CASSLTGQGSRELFF
NA TRBJ1-1 NA TRBV11-3 13 TGTGCCAGCAGCTTAGCGTATAACACTGAAGCTTTCTTT CASSLAYNTEAFF
NA TRBJ2-3 NA TRBV19 14 TGTGCCAGTTCCCAGGGACGGAAAACAGATACGCAGTATTTT CASSQGRKTDTQYF
NA TRBJ1-4 NA TRBV2 11 TGTGCCAGCGGACTTAATGAAAAACTGTTTTTT CASGLNEKLFF
NA TRBJ1-5 NA TRBV5-1 16 TGCGCCAGCAGTTACGGACCAGAGACAAGCAATCAGCCCCAGCATTTT CASSYGPETSNQPQHF
NA TRBJ2-7 TRBD1 TRBV5-4 16 TGTGCCAGCAGCTGGTCCATCGGGACAGGGTTCGCCGAGCAGTACTTC CASSWSIGTGFAEQYF
NA TRBJ1-1 TRBD1 TRBV30 14 TGTGCCTGGAATCGACAGGGACTTAACACTGAAGCTTTCTTT CAWNRQGLNTEAFF
NA TRBJ2-7 NA TRBV19 12 TGTGCCAGTAGTATCGGAGGTTACGAGCAGTACTTC CASSIGGYEQYF
NA TRBJ2-1 NA TRBV7-8 17 TGTGCCAGCAGCTTAGCGGGGGTGGGGAGCACTTACAATGAGCAGTTCTTC CASSLAGVGSTYNEQFF
NA TRBJ1-3 NA TRBV6-2/TRBV6-3 16 TGTGCCAGCAGTTATCACGGAACCTCCTCTGGAAACACCATATATTTT CASSYHGTSSGNTIYF
NA TRBJ1-5 NA TRBV19 16 TGTGCCAGTAGTCTGGCCCGGCCGTCTAGCAATCAGCCCCAGCATTTT CASSLARPSSNQPQHF
few TRBJ1-2 TRBD1 TRBV3-1/TRBV3-2 15 TGTGCCAGCAGCCCTGGGACAGGTGGGGTCTATGGCTACACCTTC CASSPGTGGVYGYTF
NA TRBJ2-2 NA TRBV2 12 TGTGCCAGCATACGGAACACCGGGGAGCTGTTTTTT CASIRNTGELFF
NA TRBJ1-6 NA TRBV15 13 TGTGCCACCAGCAGAGACAGGAATTCACCCCTCCACTTT CATSRDRNSPLHF
NA TRBJ1-5 TRBD1 TRBV6-5 14 TGTGCCAGCAGATTGGACAGGGACAATCAGCCCCAGCATTTT CASRLDRDNQPQHF
once TRBJ1-2 NA TRBV19 12 TGTGCCATCCGCGACAGGAACTATGGCTACACCTTC CAIRDRNYGYTF
NA TRBJ2-1 NA TRBV19 14 TGTGCCAGTACTTTCGGCCGTTCGGGCAATGAGCAGTTCTTC CASTFGRSGNEQFF
NA TRBJ2-5 NA TRBV28 13 TGTGCCAGCAGTCCCCCCCCCGGGGAGACCCAGTACTTC CASSPPPGETQYF
NA TRBJ2-1 NA TRBV9 15 TGTGCCAGCAGCGTGCGTCTAGCGATAAACAATGAGCAGTTCTTC CASSVRLAINNEQFF
NA TRBJ1-2 NA TRBV4-1 16 TGCGCCAGCAGCCAAGTTGGACCGCCGATTTTTTATGGCTACACCTTC CASSQVGPPIFYGYTF
NA TRBJ2-5 NA TRBV30 12 TGTGCCTGGAGTGTCGCTGGGGAGACCCAGTACTTC CAWSVAGETQYF
NA TRBJ2-7 TRBD1 TRBV5-1 18 TGCGCCAGCACCCGAGGGTGGGACAGGGGTACGGCATATTACGAGCAGTACTTC CASTRGWDRGTAYYEQYF
NA TRBJ1-6 NA TRBV1 20 TGCACCAGCAGCCAAGATCGTCAGGGGGGACTAGGGGCCAGTATATCACCCCTCCACTTT CTSSQDRQGGLGASISPLHF
NA TRBJ2-7 NA TRBV3-1/TRBV3-2 16 TGTGCCAGCAGCCAAGATCTGGCTAGCGCCTCCTACGAGCAGTACTTC CASSQDLASASYEQYF
NA TRBJ1-1 TRBD1 TRBV2 14 TGTGCCAGCAGCGTGACAGGGGGAGGTACTGAAGCTTTCTTT CASSVTGGGTEAFF
NA TRBJ1-2 NA TRBV9 13 TGTGCCAGCAGCGTAGGACCCCAGGGAGGCTACACCTTC CASSVGPQGGYTF
NA TRBJ2-5 NA TRBV30 15 TGTGCCTGGAGTGTACTGCCACGCCGAATAGAGACCCAGTACTTC CAWSVLPRRIETQYF
few TRBJ2-2 NA TRBV5-1 16 TGCGCCAGCAGCTTGGACCGCGGCGCGAACACCGGGGAGCTGTTTTTT CASSLDRGANTGELFF
NA TRBJ2-7 NA TRBV10-3 13 TGTGCCACCGTGGGGGGTGGCTCCTACGAGCAGTACTTC CATVGGGSYEQYF
NA TRBJ2-1 NA TRBV5-1 15 TGCGCCAGCAGCTCCTCCGGGACCACAAACAATGAGCAGTTCTTC CASSSSGTTNNEQFF
NA TRBJ1-1 NA TRBV4-1 14 TGCGCCAGCAGCCAAGACAGGGGTGACACTGAAGCTTTCTTT CASSQDRGDTEAFF
NA TRBJ2-5 NA TRBV7-2 13 TGTGCCAGCAGCTTGCCCGTTGAGGAGACCCAGTACTTC CASSLPVEETQYF
NA TRBJ2-1 NA TRBV6-5 15 TGTGCCAGCAGTTTGGCCCTGAGCTCCTACAATGAGCAGTTCTTC CASSLALSSYNEQFF
NA TRBJ1-1 TRBD1 TRBV23-1 19 TGCGCCAGCAGTCAATCGAAGGGGACAGGGGCCCCTATGAACACTGAAGCTTTCTTT CASSQSKGTGAPMNTEAFF
NA TRBJ2-7 NA TRBV28 14 TGTGCCAGCAGTTTATTCGGGTGGAGTTACGAGCAGTACTTC CASSLFGWSYEQYF
once TRBJ1-1 NA TRBV3-1/TRBV3-2 15 TGTGCCAGCAGCCAAGATCAGGTTCAGGCTAGAGAAGCTTTCTTT CASSQDQVQAREAFF
NA TRBJ2-7 NA TRBV27 13 TGTGCCAGCAGTTTAGGGTTCGCCGCCGAGCAGTACTTC CASSLGFAAEQYF
NA TRBJ2-1 NA TRBV19 18 TGTGCCAGTAGTAGCGGAGGATTGGCTCTAGCATCCTACAATGAGCAGTTCTTC CASSSGGLALASYNEQFF
NA TRBJ1-2 TRBD1 TRBV7-2 15 TGTGCCAGCAGCTACCTACGAGGACAGGGCAATGGCTACACCTTC CASSYLRGQGNGYTF
NA TRBJ2-1 TRBD1 TRBV24-1 13 TGTGCCACCAGTACGGACAGGGGAGGTGAGCAGTTCTTC CATSTDRGGEQFF
NA TRBJ1-2 NA TRBV21-1 18 TGTGCCAGCAGCAAAGAAGGATCCTTATTAGGGCCTAACTATGGCTACACCTTC CASSKEGSLLGPNYGYTF
NA TRBJ1-1 NA TRBV6-5 15 TGTGCCAGCAGTTACTCGGCAGGGGTAGGTGGTGAAGCTTTCTTT CASSYSAGVGGEAFF
NA TRBJ2-7 NA TRBV6-6 15 TGTGCCAGCAGTTCCCCCCTCTGGGGCTCCTACGAGCAGTACTTC CASSSPLWGSYEQYF
NA TRBJ2-7 TRBD2 TRBV25-1 16 TGTGCCAGCAGTGATTCGCCTAGCGGAAGCTCCTACGAGCAGTACTTC CASSDSPSGSSYEQYF
NA TRBJ1-6 NA TRBV7-9 16 TGTGCCAGCAGGACGGCATCGGTCTCCTATAATTCACCCCTCCACTTT CASRTASVSYNSPLHF